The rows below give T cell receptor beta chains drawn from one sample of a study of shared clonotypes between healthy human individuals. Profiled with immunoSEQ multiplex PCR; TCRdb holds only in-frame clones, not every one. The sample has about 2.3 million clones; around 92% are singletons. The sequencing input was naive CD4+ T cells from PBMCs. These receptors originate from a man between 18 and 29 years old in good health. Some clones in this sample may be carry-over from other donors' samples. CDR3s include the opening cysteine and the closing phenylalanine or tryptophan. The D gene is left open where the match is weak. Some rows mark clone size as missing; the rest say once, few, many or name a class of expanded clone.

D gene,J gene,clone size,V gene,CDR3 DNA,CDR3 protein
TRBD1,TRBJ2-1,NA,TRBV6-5,TGTGCCAGCAGTTCTAACAGGGGTCGCTCCTACAATGAGCAGTTCTTC,CASSSNRGRSYNEQFF
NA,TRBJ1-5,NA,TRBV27,TGTGCCAGCAGTTTAGTCAGGGGTCAGCCCCAGCATTTT,CASSLVRGQPQHF
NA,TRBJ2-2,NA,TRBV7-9,TGTGCCAGCAGCTTACACAGGCCAATTAACACCGGGGAGCTGTTTTTT,CASSLHRPINTGELFF
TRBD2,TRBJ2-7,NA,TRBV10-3,TGTGCCATCAGTGAGTCCTTAGCGGGAAGCAACGAGCAGTACTTC,CAISESLAGSNEQYF
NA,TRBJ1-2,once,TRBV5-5,TGTGCCAGCAGCTTGGCTCATTCCGAAGGTGGTGGCTACACCTTC,CASSLAHSEGGGYTF
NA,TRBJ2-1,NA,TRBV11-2,TGTGCCAGCAGCTTCGGAGGTGGGACCTACAATGAGCAGTTCTTC,CASSFGGGTYNEQFF
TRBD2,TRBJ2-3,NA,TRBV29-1,TGCAGCGTACCGAAGTTTACTAGCGGAACAGATACGCAGTATTTT,CSVPKFTSGTDTQYF
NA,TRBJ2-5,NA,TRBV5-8,TGTGCCAGCAGCTTTGGCCAGCAATGGGCCCAAGAGACCCAGTACTTC,CASSFGQQWAQETQYF
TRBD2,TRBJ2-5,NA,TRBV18,TGTGCCAGCTCACCCGGGGGGGGCCCAGAGACCCAGTACTTC,CASSPGGGPETQYF
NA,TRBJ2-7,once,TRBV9,TGTGCCAGCAGCGTAGCTTCGGGCCCATACGAGGGTGGCGAGCAGTACTTC,CASSVASGPYEGGEQYF
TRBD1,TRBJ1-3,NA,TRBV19,TGTGCCAGTAGTAGCTTTCCGGGACAGCGAAACACCATATATTTT,CASSSFPGQRNTIYF
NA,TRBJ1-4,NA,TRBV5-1,TGCGCCAGCAGCATTGACAGTCTTAATGAAAAACTGTTTTTT,CASSIDSLNEKLFF
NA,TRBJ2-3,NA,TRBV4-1,TGCGCCAGCAGCCAAGTCCTACCCAGCACAGATACGCAGTATTTT,CASSQVLPSTDTQYF
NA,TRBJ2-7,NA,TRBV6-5,TGTGCCAGCAGGTCGACATACCCCATCTACGAGCAGTACTTC,CASRSTYPIYEQYF
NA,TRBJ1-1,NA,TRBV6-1,TGTGCCAGCAGTCTCCGGGAGCACACTGAAGCTTTCTTT,CASSLREHTEAFF
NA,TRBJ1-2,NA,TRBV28,TGTGCCAGCACAATCAACGGGGCAGCTGGCTACACCTTC,CASTINGAAGYTF
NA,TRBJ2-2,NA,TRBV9,TGTGCCAGCAGCGTAGGTCTGGGGGAGAACACCGGGGAGCTGTTTTTT,CASSVGLGENTGELFF
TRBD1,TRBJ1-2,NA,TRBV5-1,TGCGCCAGCAGCCTAGACAGGGACGGCTACACCTTC,CASSLDRDGYTF
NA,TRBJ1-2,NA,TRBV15,TGTGCCACCTCACCGGGGGACTATGGCTACACCTTC,CATSPGDYGYTF
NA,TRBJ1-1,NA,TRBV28,TGTGCCAGCAGCACAGGGTGGTTCCGCGCGAACACTGAAGCTTTCTTT,CASSTGWFRANTEAFF
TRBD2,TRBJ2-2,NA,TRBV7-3,TGTGCCAGCAGCCCGACTAGCTCGGGCGGGGAGCTGTTTTTT,CASSPTSSGGELFF
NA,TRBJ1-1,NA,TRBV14,TGTGCCAGCAGCTCATATCCGGGGACTGAAGCTTTCTTT,CASSSYPGTEAFF
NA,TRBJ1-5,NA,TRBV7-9,TGTGCCAGCAGCTTAGGGGGGGCCTTTAATCAGCCCCAGCATTTT,CASSLGGAFNQPQHF
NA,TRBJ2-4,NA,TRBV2,TGTGCCAGCAGTGGGCAGGCCAAAAACATTCAGTACTTC,CASSGQAKNIQYF
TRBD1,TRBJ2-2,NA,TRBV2,TGTGCCAGCAGTGGGGACAGGGGGCGCCGTTACACCACCGGGGAGCTGTTTTTT,CASSGDRGRRYTTGELFF
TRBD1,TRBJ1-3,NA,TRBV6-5,TGTGCCAGCAGTTACTCGACAGGGACCGGAAACACCATATATTTT,CASSYSTGTGNTIYF
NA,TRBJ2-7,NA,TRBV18,TGTGCCAGCTCACCACGGGGTTACGAGCAGTACTTC,CASSPRGYEQYF
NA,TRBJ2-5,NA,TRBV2,TGTGCCAGCAGACCTTTAAAAGGGTTTGAAGAGACCCAGTACTTC,CASRPLKGFEETQYF
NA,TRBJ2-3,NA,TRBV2,TGTGCCAGCCGCCGGGAGTCACTCACAGATACGCAGTATTTT,CASRRESLTDTQYF
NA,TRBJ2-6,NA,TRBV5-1,TGCGCCAGCAGCTCGGACCGGGCTGGGGCCAACGTCCTGACTTTC,CASSSDRAGANVLTF
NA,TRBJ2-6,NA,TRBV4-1,TGCGCCAGCAGCCCAAGACAGAGCTCTGGGGCCAACGTCCTGACTTTC,CASSPRQSSGANVLTF
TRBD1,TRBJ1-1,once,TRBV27,TGTGCCAGCTACGACAGGGGGCCTACACGTACTGAAGCTTTCTTT,CASYDRGPTRTEAFF
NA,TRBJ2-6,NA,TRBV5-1,TGCGCCAGCAGCTTGAATAAGGTAGGAGGGTTCTTGACTGGGGCCAACGTCCTGACTTTC,CASSLNKVGGFLTGANVLTF
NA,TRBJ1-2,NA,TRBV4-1,TGCGCCAGCAGCCAAGGCGAGGCCGACTATGGCTACACCTTC,CASSQGEADYGYTF
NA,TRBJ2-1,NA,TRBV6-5,TGTGCCAGCATCTCTCTGAGGGACACCTCAAATGAGCAGTTCTTC,CASISLRDTSNEQFF
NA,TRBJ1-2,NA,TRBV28,TGTGCCAGCAGTCTAAAAGGGACCCTAGGTGGCTACACCTTC,CASSLKGTLGGYTF
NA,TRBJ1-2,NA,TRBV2,TGTGCCAGCAGTGAAACCGGGGCTGGCTACACCTTC,CASSETGAGYTF
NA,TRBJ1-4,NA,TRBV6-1,TGTGCCAGCAGTGAAGGGGGGACGGTTGAAAAACTGTTTTTT,CASSEGGTVEKLFF
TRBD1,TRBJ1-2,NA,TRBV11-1,TGTGCCAGCAGCTGGGGACAGGGGGCCTATGGCTACACCTTC,CASSWGQGAYGYTF
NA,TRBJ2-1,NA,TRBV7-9,TGTGCCAGCAGCCCACCGGGATGGTCACAGTACAATGAGCAGTTCTTC,CASSPPGWSQYNEQFF
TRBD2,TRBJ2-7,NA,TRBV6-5,TGTGCCAGCAGTTACCCCAGCGGGGGAACCTACGAGCAGTACTTC,CASSYPSGGTYEQYF
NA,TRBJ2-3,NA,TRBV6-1,TGTGCCAGCAGTCAACAGGACACCGGCACAGATACGCAGTATTTT,CASSQQDTGTDTQYF
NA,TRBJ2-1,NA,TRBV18,TGTGCCAGCTCACCCGTACAGTACAATGAGCAGTTCTTC,CASSPVQYNEQFF
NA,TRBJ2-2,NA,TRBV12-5,TGTGCTAGTGGTTTGTTCAGCGGGAACACCGGGGAGCTGTTTTTT,CASGLFSGNTGELFF
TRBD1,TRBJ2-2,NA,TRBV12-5,TGTGCTAGTGGTCAGAGGACAGGGGGCTACACCGGGGAGCTGTTTTTT,CASGQRTGGYTGELFF
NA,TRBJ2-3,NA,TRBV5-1,TGCGCCAGCAGCCTTAAACCGATGGGGGCAGATACGCAGTATTTT,CASSLKPMGADTQYF
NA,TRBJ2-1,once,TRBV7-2,TGTGCCAGCAGCTTAGGGCAGGGGTTCCCTGAGCAGTTCTTC,CASSLGQGFPEQFF
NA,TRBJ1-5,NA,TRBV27,TGTGCCAGCAGAGACCGGAGGGACCAGCCCCAGCATTTT,CASRDRRDQPQHF
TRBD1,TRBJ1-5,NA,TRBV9,TGTGCCAGCAGCGCGGGACAGGGAGGTAATAGCAATCAGCCCCAGCATTTT,CASSAGQGGNSNQPQHF
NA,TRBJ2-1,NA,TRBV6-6,TGTGCCAGCAGAGATCATGCGGTCTACAATGAGCAGTTCTTC,CASRDHAVYNEQFF
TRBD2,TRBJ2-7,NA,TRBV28,TGTGCCAGCAGTTCTCCGGGACTAGCGGGAGTAGGAGAGCAGTACTTC,CASSSPGLAGVGEQYF
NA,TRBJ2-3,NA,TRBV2,TGTGCCAGCAGTGTGGCAGAGGGAACAGATACGCAGTATTTT,CASSVAEGTDTQYF
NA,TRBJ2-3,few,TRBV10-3,TGTGCCACCAGTGATACAAGGGCAGCAGATACGCAGTATTTT,CATSDTRAADTQYF
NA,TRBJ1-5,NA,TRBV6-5,TGTGCCAGCGGCATGGGGGGTAGTCAGCCCCAGCATTTT,CASGMGGSQPQHF
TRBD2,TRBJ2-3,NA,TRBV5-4,TGTGCCAGCAGCTTGCGGCGGGAGAGCCCAGATACGCAGTATTTT,CASSLRRESPDTQYF
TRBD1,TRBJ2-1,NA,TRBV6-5,TGTGCCAGCAGTCCACACGACAGGGGGGCCAATGAGCAGTTCTTC,CASSPHDRGANEQFF
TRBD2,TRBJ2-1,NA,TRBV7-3,TGTGCCAGCAGTTTGGCCGGGACTAGCAAGTTCTTC,CASSLAGTSKFF